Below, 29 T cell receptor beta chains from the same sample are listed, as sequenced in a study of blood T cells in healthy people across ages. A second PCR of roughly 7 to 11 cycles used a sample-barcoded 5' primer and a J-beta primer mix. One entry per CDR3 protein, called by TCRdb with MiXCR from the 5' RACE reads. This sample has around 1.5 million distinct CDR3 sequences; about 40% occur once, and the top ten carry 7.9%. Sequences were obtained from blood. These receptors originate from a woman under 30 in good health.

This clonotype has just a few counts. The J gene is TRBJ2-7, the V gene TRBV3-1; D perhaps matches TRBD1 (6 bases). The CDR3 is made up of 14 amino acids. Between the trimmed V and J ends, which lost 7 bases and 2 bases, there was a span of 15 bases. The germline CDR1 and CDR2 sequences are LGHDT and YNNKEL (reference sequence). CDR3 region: CASTPDSTTYEQYF. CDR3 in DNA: TGTGCCAGCACCCCGGACAGTACTACCTACGAGCAGTACTTC.

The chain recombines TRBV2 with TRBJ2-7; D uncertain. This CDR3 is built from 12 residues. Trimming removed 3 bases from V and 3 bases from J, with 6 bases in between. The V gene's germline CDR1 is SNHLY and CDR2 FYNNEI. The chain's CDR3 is CASSDDGYEQYF. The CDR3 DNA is TGTGCCAGCAGTGACGATGGCTACGAGCAGTACTTC.

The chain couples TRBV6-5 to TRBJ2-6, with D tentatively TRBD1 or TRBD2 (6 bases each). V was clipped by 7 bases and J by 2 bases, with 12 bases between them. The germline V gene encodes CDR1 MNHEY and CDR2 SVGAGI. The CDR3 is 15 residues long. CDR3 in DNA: TGTGCCAGCACCAAAGGGGGGACTGGGGCCAACGTCCTGACTTTC. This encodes CASTKGGTGANVLTF.

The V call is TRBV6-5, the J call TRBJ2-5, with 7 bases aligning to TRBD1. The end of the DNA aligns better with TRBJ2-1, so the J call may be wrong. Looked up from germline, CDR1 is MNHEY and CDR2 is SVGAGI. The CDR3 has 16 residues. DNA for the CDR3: TGTGCCAGCAGTTACTGGGGACAGACGAACCAAGAGACCCAGTTCTTC. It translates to CASSYWGQTNQETQFF.

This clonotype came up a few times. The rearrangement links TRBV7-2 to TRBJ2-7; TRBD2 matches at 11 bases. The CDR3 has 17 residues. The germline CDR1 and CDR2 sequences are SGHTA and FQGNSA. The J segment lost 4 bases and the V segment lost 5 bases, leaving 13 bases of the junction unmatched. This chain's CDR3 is CASSLFLAGGLGYEQYF. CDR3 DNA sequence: TGTGCCAGCAGCCTATTTCTAGCGGGAGGCTTGGGGTACGAGCAGTACTTC.

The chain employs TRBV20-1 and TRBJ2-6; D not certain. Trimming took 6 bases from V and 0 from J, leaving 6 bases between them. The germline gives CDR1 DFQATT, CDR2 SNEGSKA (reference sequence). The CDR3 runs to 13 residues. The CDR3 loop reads CSAVISGANVLTF. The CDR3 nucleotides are TGCAGTGCAGTTATCTCTGGGGCCAACGTCCTGACTTTC.

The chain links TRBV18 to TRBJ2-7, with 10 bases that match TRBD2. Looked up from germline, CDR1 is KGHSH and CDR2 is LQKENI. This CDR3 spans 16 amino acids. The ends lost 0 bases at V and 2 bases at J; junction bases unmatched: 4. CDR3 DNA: TGTGCCAGCTCACCACCCCGGACTAGCGGACCCTACGAGCAGTACTTC. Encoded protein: CASSPPRTSGPYEQYF.

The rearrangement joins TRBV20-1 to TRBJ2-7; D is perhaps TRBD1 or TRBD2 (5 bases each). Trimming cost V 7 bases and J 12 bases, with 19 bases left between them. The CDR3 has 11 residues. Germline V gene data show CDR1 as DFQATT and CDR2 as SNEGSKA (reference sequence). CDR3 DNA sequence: TGCAGTGGGGGAGAGGTCGAGGGACCGTACTTC. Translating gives CSGGEVEGPYF.

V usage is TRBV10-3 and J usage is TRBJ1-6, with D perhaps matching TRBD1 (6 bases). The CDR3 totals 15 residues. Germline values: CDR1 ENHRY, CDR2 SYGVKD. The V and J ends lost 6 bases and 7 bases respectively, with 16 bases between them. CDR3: CAIRPSGTTNSPLHF. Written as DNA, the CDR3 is TGTGCCATCAGACCATCCGGGACAACCAATTCACCCCTCCACTTT.

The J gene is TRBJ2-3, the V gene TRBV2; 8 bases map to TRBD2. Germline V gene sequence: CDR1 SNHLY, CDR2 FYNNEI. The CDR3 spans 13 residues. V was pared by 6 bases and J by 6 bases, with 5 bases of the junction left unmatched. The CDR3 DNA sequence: TGTGCCAGCAGAGGACTAGCTGCTGATACGCAGTATTTT. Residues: CASRGLAADTQYF.

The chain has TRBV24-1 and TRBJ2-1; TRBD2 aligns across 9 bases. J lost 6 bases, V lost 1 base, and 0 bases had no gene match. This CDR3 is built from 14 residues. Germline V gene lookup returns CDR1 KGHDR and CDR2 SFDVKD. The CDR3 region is CATSDLLAGNEQFF. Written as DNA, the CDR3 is TGTGCCACCAGTGATTTACTAGCGGGCAATGAGCAGTTCTTC.

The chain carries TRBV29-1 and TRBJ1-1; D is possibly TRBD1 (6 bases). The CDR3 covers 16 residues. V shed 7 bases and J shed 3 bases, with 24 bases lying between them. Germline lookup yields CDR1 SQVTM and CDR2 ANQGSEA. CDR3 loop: CSAMAGGADSHTEAFF. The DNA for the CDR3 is TGCAGCGCCATGGCGGGGGGCGCAGATTCACACACTGAAGCTTTCTTT.

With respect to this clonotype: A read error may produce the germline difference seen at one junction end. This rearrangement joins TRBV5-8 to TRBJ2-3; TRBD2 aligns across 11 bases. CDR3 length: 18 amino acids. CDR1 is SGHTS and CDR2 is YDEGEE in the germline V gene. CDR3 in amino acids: CASSLGLAGGAVTDTQYF. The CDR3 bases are TGTGCTAGCAGCTTGGGTTTAGCGGGAGGGGCCGTCACAGATACGCAGTATTTT.

The DNA for the CDR3 is TGTGCCAGCAGCACCCGACAGGGAGGAGGCTACACCTTC. This gives the protein CASSTRQGGGYTF. V and J are TRBV28 and TRBJ1-2; 7 bases line up with TRBD1. CDR3 length equals 13 residues. V shed 6 bases and J 8 bases; nucleotides not matched to a gene: 9. Germline lookup yields CDR1 MDHEN and CDR2 SYDVKM.

The CDR3 coding sequence is TGTGCCAGCACCCCAGTTGGGCCCGAGGGAAAACTGTTTTTT. Translation gives CASTPVGPEGKLFF. The V and J genes are TRBV28 and TRBJ1-4; D is uncertain. V was pared by 7 bases and J by 10 bases, with 19 bases between. Germline CDR1 is MDHEN and CDR2 is SYDVKM. This CDR3 has 14 residues. Using reference TRBV28 and TRBJ1-4 for the parts outside the CDR3, the full variable domain is DVKVTQSSRYLVKRTGEKVFLECVQDMDHENMFWYRQDPGLGLRLIYFSYDVKMKEKGDIPEGYSVSREKKERFSLILESASTNQTSMYLCASTPVGPEGKLFFGSGTQLSVL.

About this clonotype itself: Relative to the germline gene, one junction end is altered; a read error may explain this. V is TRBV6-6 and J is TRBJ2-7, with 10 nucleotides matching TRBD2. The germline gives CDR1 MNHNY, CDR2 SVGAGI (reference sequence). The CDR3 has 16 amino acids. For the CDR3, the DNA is TGTGCCAGCAGTCTTCGGACTAGCGGCCTCTCCTACGAGCAGAACTTC. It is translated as CASSLRTSGLSYEQNF.

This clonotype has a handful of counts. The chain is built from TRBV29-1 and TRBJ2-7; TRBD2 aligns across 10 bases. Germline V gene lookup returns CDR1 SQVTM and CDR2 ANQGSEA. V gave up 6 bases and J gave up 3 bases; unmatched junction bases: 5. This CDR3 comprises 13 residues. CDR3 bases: TGCAGCGTCCTCGCTAGCGGGAGCTACGAGCAGTACTTC. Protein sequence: CSVLASGSYEQYF.

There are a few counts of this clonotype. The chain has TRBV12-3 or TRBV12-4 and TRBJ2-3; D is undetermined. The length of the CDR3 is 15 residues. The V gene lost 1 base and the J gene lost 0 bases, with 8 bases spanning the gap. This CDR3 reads CASSLVGKSTDTQYF. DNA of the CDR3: TGTGCCAGCAGTTTAGTAGGGAAGAGCACAGATACGCAGTATTTT.

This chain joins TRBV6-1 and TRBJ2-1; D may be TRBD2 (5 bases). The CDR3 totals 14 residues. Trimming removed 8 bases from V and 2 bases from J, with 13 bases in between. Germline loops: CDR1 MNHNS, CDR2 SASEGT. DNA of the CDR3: TGTGCCAGCGGCCCTTCGAGGGCCTACAATGAGCAGTTCTTC. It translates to CASGPSRAYNEQFF.

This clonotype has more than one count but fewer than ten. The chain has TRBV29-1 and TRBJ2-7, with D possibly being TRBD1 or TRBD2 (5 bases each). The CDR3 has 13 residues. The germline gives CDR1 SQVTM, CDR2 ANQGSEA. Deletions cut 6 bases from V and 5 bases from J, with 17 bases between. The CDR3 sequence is CSVSIRGPHEQYF. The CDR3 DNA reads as TGCAGCGTGTCAATCCGGGGCCCCCACGAGCAGTACTTC.

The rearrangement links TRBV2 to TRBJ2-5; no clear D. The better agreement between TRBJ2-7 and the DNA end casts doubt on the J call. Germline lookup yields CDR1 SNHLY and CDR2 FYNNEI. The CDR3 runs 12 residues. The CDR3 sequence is CASSELAGEQYF. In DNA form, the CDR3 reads TGTGCCAGCAGTGAACTGGCTGGCGAGCAGTACTTC.

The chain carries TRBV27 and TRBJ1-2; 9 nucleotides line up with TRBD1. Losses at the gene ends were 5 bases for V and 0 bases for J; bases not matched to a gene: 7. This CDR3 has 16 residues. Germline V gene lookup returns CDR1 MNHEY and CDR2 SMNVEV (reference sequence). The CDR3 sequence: CASSRLGTGPNYGYTF. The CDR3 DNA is TGTGCCAGCAGTCGGCTCGGGACAGGGCCTAACTATGGCTACACCTTC.

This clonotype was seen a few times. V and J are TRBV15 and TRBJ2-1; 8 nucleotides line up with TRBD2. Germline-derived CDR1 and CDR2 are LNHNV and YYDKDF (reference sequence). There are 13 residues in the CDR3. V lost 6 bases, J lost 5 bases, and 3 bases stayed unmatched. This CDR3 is CATRTGGNNEQFF. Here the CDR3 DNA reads TGTGCCACCAGGACGGGGGGGAACAATGAGCAGTTCTTC.

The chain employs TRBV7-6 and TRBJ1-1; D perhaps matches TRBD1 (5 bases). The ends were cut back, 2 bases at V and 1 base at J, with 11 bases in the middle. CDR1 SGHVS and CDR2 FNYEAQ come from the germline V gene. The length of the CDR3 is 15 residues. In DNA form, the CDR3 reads TGTGCCAGCAGCTTATATATGGGGGGGAACACTGAAGCTTTCTTT. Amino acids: CASSLYMGGNTEAFF.

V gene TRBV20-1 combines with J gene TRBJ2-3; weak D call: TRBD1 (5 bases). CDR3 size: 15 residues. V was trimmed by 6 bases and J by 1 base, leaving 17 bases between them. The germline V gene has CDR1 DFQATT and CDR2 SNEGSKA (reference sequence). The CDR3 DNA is TGCAGTGCCGTAAAAATAGGGGCTGGCACAGATACGCAGTATTTT. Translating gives CSAVKIGAGTDTQYF.

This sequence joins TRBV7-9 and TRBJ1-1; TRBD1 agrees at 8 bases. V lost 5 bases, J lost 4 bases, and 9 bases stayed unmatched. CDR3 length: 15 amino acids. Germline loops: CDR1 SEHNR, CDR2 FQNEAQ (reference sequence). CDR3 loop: CASSPDPDRGTEAFF. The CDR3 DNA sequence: TGTGCCAGCAGCCCAGACCCCGACAGGGGCACTGAAGCTTTCTTT.

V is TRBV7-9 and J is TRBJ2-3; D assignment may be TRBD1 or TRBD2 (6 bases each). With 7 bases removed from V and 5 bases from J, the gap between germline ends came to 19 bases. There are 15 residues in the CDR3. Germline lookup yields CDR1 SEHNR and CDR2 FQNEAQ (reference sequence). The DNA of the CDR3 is TGTGCCAGCACCCCCTGGGGGGCGGGTGAAGATACGCAGTATTTT. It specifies CASTPWGAGEDTQYF.

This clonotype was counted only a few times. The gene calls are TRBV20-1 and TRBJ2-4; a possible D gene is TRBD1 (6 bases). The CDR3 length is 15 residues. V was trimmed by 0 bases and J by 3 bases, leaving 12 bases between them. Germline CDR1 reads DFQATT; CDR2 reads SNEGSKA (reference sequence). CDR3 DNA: TGCAGTGCTAGAGATCAGGGGAAGGTCAAAAACATTCAGTACTTC. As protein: CSARDQGKVKNIQYF.

The chain's CDR3 is CAISGRTGGSYEQYF. DNA of the CDR3: TGTGCCATCAGTGGTCGGACAGGAGGCTCCTACGAGCAGTACTTC. This sequence joins TRBV10-3 and TRBJ2-7; TRBD1 matches at 7 bases. CDR1 and CDR2 from the germline V gene are ENHRY and SYGVKD. V shed 4 bases and J 0 bases; nucleotides not matched to a gene: 6. The CDR3 extends over 15 amino acids.